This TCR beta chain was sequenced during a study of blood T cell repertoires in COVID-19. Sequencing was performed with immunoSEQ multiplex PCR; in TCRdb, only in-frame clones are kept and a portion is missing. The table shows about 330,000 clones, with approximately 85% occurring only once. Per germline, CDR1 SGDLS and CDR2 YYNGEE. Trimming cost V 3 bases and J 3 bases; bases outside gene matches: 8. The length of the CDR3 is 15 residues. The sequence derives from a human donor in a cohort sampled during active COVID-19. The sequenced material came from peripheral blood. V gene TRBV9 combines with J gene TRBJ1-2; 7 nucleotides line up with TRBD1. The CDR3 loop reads CASSELQGSDYGYTF. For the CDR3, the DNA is TGTGCCAGCAGCGAACTACAGGGGAGCGACTATGGCTACACCTTC.